This T cell receptor beta chain was retrieved from a study of blood T cell repertoires in COVID-19. The junction had 9 bases not matched to a gene; V was cut back by 3 bases and J by 2 bases. The CDR3 has 16 amino acids. The V gene's germline CDR1 is SGHNT and CDR2 YYREEE (reference sequence). Libraries were prepared by immunoSEQ multiplex PCR; TCRdb keeps only in-frame clonotypes and omits some of them. The sample shows a few hundred thousand clones, approximately 90% of them seen only once. This sequence joins TRBV5-4 and TRBJ1-1; 8 positions match TRBD1. The sequence derives from a woman aged 45-59 years who had recovered from COVID-19. The sample comprised PBMCs or T cells enriched from blood (not recorded which). This chain's CDR3 is CASSYGQGLINTEAFF. DNA of the CDR3: TGTGCCAGCAGCTACGGACAGGGACTGATTAACACTGAAGCTTTCTTT.